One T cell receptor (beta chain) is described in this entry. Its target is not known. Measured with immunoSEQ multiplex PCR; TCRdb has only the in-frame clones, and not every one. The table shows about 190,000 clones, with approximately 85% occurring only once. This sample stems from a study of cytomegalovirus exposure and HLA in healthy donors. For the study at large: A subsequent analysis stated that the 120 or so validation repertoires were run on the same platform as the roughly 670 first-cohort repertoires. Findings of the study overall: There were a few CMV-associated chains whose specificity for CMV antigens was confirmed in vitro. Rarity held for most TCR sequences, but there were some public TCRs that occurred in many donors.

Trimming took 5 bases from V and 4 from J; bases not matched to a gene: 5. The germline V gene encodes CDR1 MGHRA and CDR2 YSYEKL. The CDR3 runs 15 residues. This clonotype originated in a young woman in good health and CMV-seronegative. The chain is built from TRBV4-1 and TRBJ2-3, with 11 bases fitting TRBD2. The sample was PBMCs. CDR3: CASSIAGGLADTQYF. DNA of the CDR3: TGCGCCAGCAGCATAGCGGGGGGGCTCGCAGATACGCAGTATTTT.